Below are 5 T cell receptor beta chains sequenced from a single sample in a study of CD8 T cells in Susac syndrome. RNA was extracted with the RNeasy kit, and a quantity of about 0.45 to 1 ug was reverse transcribed using random hexamers. TCRdb used MiXCR to reprocess the immunoSEQ multiplex PCR reads, holding one entry per CDR3 protein. Here the sample spans about 400,000 distinct CDR3 sequences, 75% to 90% being singletons. Sample: CD8+ T cells from PBMCs. The receptors shown here come from a human donor with multiple sclerosis.

The chain uses TRBV6-6 and TRBJ2-1; D possibly matches TRBD1 or TRBD2 (5 bases each). The CDR3 totals 16 residues. V was shortened by 2 bases and J by 5 bases, with 16 bases between the two germline ends. The germline CDR1 and CDR2 sequences are MNHNY and SVGAGI (reference sequence). The CDR3 loop is CASSYAMGVRDNEQFF. As DNA, the CDR3 is TGTGCCAGCAGTTACGCCATGGGGGTACGCGACAATGAGCAGTTCTTC.

The chain employs TRBV30 and TRBJ2-7; TRBD1 matches at 12 bases. There are 14 residues in the CDR3. CDR1 is GTSNPN and CDR2 is SVGIG in the germline V gene (reference sequence). The V gene end was trimmed by 4 bases and the J gene end by 7 bases; junction bases not matched to a gene: 8. The CDR3 spells CAWTMGQGASEQYF. The DNA of the CDR3 is TGTGCCTGGACGATGGGACAGGGGGCCAGTGAGCAGTACTTC.

This clonotype appeared a few times. V usage is TRBV11-2 and J usage is TRBJ1-4, with 8 bases fitting TRBD1. Germline values: CDR1 SGHAT, CDR2 FQNNGV. This CDR3 has 15 amino acids. V dropped 1 base and J dropped 5; count of bases not matched to a gene: 3. CDR3 coding DNA: TGTGCCAGCAGCTTAGCCTGGGACAGGAATGAAAAACTGTTTTTT. Residues: CASSLAWDRNEKLFF.

The gene calls are TRBV6-1 and TRBJ1-1; TRBD1 is a possible D gene (6 bases). Trimming removed 4 bases from V and 4 bases from J, with 19 bases in between. The CDR3 extends over 16 amino acids. The germline gives CDR1 MNHNS, CDR2 SASEGT. Here the CDR3 reads CASSVGAGDRATEAFF. The CDR3 DNA reads as TGTGCCAGCAGTGTAGGGGCAGGGGATCGGGCCACTGAAGCTTTCTTT.

The chain joins TRBV2 to TRBJ2-7; 7 bases fit TRBD1. J lost 0 bases, V lost 3 bases, and 8 bases had no gene match. Germline CDR1 and CDR2: SNHLY and FYNNEI. The CDR3 has 16 amino acids. Written as DNA, the CDR3 is TGTGCCAGCAGTGACGGCGGCAGGGGGAGCTCCTACGAGCAGTACTTC. Its protein product is CASSDGGRGSSYEQYF. Looking up the rest from reference TRBV2 and TRBJ2-7 gives the full variable domain: EPEVTQTPSHQVTQMGQEVILRCVPISNHLYFYWYRQILGQKVEFLVSFYNNEISEKSEIFDDQFSVERPDGSNFTLKIRSTKLEDSAMYFCASSDGGRGSSYEQYFGPGTRLTVT.